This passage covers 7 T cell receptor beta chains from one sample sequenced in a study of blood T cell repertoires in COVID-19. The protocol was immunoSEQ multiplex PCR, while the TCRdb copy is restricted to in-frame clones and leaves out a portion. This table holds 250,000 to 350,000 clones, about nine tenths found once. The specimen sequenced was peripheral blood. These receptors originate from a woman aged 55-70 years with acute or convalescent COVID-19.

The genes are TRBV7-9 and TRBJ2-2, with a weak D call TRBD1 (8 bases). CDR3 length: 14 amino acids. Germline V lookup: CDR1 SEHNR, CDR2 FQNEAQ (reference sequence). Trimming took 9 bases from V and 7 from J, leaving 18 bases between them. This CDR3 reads CASSDREGGGELFF. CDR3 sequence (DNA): TGTGCCAGTTCGGACAGGGAGGGAGGCGGGGAGCTGTTTTTT.

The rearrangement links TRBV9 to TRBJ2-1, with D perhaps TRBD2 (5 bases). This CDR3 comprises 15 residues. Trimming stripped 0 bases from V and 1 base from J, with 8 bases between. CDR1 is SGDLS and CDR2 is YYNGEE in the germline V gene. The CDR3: CASSVAAESYNEQFF. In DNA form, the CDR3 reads TGTGCCAGCAGCGTAGCAGCGGAATCCTACAATGAGCAGTTCTTC. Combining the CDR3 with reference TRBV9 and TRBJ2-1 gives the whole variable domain DSGVTQTPKHLITATGQRVTLRCSPRSGDLSVYWYQQSLDQGLQFLIQYYNGEERAKGNILERFSAQQFPDLHSELNLSSLELGDSALYFCASSVAAESYNEQFFGPGTRLTVL.

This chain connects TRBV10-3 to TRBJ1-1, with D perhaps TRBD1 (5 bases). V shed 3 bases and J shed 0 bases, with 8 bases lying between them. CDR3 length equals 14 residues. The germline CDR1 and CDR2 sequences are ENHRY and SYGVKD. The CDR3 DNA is TGTGCCATCAGTGACTCGACAGTGAACACTGAAGCTTTCTTT. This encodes CAISDSTVNTEAFF.

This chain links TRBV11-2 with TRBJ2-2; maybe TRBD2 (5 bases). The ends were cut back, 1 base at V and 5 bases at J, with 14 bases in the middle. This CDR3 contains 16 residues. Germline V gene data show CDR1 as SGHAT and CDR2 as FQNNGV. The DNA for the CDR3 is TGTGCCAGCAGCTTAGGATCCCCCAGAGGGACCGGGGAGCTGTTTTTT. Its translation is CASSLGSPRGTGELFF.

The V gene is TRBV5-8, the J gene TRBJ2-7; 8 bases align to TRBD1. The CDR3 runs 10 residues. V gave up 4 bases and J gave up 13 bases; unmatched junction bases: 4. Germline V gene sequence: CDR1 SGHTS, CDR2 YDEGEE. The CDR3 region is CASSTGQDYF. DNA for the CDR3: TGTGCCAGCAGCACGGGACAGGATTACTTC.

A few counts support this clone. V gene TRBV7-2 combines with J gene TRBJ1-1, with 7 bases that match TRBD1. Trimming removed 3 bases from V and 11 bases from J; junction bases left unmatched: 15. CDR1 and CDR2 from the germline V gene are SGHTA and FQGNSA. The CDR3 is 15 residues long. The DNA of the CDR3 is TGTGCCAGCAGCTTGACGCGACAGGGAAGGAATATGGCTTTCTTT. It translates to CASSLTRQGRNMAFF.

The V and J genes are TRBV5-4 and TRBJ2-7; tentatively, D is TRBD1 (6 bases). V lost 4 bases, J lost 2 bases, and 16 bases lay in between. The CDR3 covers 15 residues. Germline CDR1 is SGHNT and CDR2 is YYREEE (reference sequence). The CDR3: CASSLSGTTAYEQYF. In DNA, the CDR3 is TGTGCCAGCAGCCTGTCTGGGACAACCGCCTACGAGCAGTACTTC. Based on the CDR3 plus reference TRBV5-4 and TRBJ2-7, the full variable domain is ETGVTQSPTHLIKTRGQQVTLRCSSQSGHNTVSWYQQALGQGPQFIFQYYREEENGRGNFPPRFSGLQFPNYSSELNVNALELDDSALYLCASSLSGTTAYEQYFGPGTRLTVT.